This T cell receptor (beta chain) came from a study of blood T cells in healthy people across ages (dated by TCRdb to the mid-2010s). With regard to the full study: In model experiments, template switching captured about one uniquely barcoded TCR beta cDNA molecule for every two T cells. Using deep sequencing normalized with unique cDNA molecular identifiers, the study measured how TCR beta repertoire diversity changes with age. The donors were split into four age groups: young (average 16 years), middle-aged (around 37), aged (more than 55) and long-lived (roughly 86). To avoid experimental bias, donors of different ages were randomly spread across the sequencing lanes. Two additional independent replicas of 1 million unique cDNA reads from the same blood draw were analyzed for two donors (one aged 18 to 29 and one aged 80 or older). The paper's findings and limits, for the study overall: Compared with the aged group, more naive CD4+ T cells, fewer expanded clones and increased TCR diversity were shown by the long-lived group, suggesting age selection. Because the CMV infection status of the donors was unknown, age-related changes in expanded clonotypes may potentially have been confounded. Observed TCR beta diversity per million T cells fell roughly linearly with age, and a significant reduction was already apparent by age around 44. Observed TCR beta diversity correlated strongly with the percentage of naive T cells measured by flow cytometry. Conclusive comparison of naive and antigen-experienced compartments was prevented by the profiling of bulk unsorted PBMCs. Estimates of total diversity based on one million sequenced T cells were regarded as lower bounds and as underestimates.

This clonotype appeared a few times. The antigen this receptor binds is unknown. The input lacks base qualities; no much larger clone sits a single base away. Systemically healthy Caucasian individuals from Russia, around 39 in total and aged roughly 6 to 100 years, were included as donors. Around 10 milliliters of peripheral blood were collected from each donor into EDTA-treated Vacutainer tubes. Ficoll-Paque density-gradient centrifugation was used to isolate PBMCs, with at least 7 million obtained per sample. Total RNA, at least 5.5 micrograms per sample, was extracted from PBMCs with Trizol reagent. Naive CD45RAhigh/CD27high T cell percentages were measured by flow cytometry on a PBMC aliquot from every donor. Library prep was done by 5' RACE. TCRdb shows the sequencer as Illumina HiSeq 2500. A second roughly 6 to 11 cycle PCR used a sample-barcoded 5' primer and a J-beta primer mix. A template-switch 5' adaptor carrying 12 random nucleotides introduced a unique molecular identifier onto each TCR beta cDNA molecule. At least 2.5 million CDR3-containing paired-end reads were obtained from each sample. All of the RNA was converted into first-strand cDNA using the Mint cDNA synthesis kit, with a TRBC-specific oligonucleotide serving as the primer. After uracil-DNA glycosylase treatment, a first 18-cycle PCR used universal primers M1SS and BC2_uni_R on all cDNA. Under the source paper's analysis protocol: Normalization of each sample was performed by random selection of 1 million high-quality reads, each carrying a distinct molecular identifier. Reads sharing molecular identifiers were discarded rather than binned into consensus sequences. MiTCR, run with a Q25 quality threshold and the strictest error-elimination algorithm, handled CDR3 identification, clonotype clustering and error correction. Lower-bound total TCR beta diversity was estimated with a nonparametric unseen species model using Euler transformation. TCRdb took the public reads, trimmed them with fastp at Q25, ran MiXCR for clone calling and kept in-frame beta chains. Rows are unified per CDR3 protein, each entry keeping the most common DNA and genes. None of the V and J calls come from the authors' own analysis; TCRdb made them. This sample holds hundreds of thousands of distinct CDR3 sequences; nearly 60% were observed only once. The ten largest clones represent 22% of the sample.

CDR1 and CDR2, looked up from the germline V gene, are SGHTA and FQGNSA. Spanning cysteine to phenylalanine, the CDR3 consists of 14 amino acids. Only the CDR3 region is kept as DNA, spanning 42 bases read in frame from base 1. Trimmed from V: 6 bases; trimmed from J: 3 bases; junction bases lacking a gene match: 7. The V and J segments used are TRBV7-2 and TRBJ2-5; 7 central nucleotides agree with TRBD1. This clonotype originated in a man younger than 45 in good health. Material for sequencing was blood. The DNA reads as follows: TGTGCCAGCAGTCGATCCGGGACAGAAGAGACCCAGTACTTC. Translated, it reads CASSRSGTEETQYF.